This T cell receptor beta chain comes out of a study of T cells in Graves' hyperthyroidism and ophthalmopathy. About the study: Peripheral blood was acquired at first diagnosis, ahead of any therapy whatsoever. Regarding the study as a whole: Most clonotypes expanded in the thyroid (above 0.001) were also present in blood. Researchers report that a 13 V-J model separated ophthalmopathy from stable hyperthyroidism.

This clonotype was counted a few times. Its target is not known. TCR beta CDR3 regions were amplified from RNA transcripts. The TCR CDR3 was amplified in a first-round RT-PCR using the HTBI primer set. Each CDR3 protein is one row after TCRdb ran MiXCR on the multiplex PCR reads. This sample has under 350,000 distinct CDR3 sequences, with roughly an eighth found just once. CDR1 is LGHDT and CDR2 is YNNKEL in the germline V gene (reference sequence). The CDR3 has 15 amino acids. V was pared by 0 bases and J by 0 bases, with 6 bases between. Sequencing input: blood. This rearrangement joins TRBV3-1 to TRBJ2-1; D uncertain. This TCR derives from a woman aged 40 to 55 with Graves' hyperthyroidism. The CDR3 is CASSQEVGSYNEQFF. DNA for the CDR3: TGTGCCAGCAGCCAAGAGGTGGGCTCCTACAATGAGCAGTTCTTC.